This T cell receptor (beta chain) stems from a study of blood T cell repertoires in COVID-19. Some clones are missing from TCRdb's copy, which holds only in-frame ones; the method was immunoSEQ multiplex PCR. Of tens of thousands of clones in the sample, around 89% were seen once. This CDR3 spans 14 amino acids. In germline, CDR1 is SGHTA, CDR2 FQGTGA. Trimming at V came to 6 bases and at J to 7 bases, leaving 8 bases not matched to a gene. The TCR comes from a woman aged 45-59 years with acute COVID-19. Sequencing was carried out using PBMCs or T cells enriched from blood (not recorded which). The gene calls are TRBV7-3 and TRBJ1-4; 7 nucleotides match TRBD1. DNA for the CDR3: TGTGCCAGCAGTTCAGGGGGGATGAGTGAAAAACTGTTTTTT. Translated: CASSSGGMSEKLFF.